These 18 T cell receptor beta chains share one sample of origin, sequenced in a study of T cell repertoires in cytomegalovirus infection. One entry per CDR3 protein results from TCRdb running MiXCR on the reads. The table has around 280,000 distinct CDR3 sequences, roughly 15% seen once. The sequenced sample was PBMCs. These TCRs come from a human donor in good health (CMV status not recorded). Some clones in this sample may be carry-over from other donors' samples.

This clonotype showed up just a few times. The chain carries TRBV5-4 and TRBJ2-3; D remains ambiguous. Germline lookup yields CDR1 SGHNT and CDR2 YYREEE (reference sequence). V was clipped by 7 bases and J by 0 bases, with 15 bases between them. This CDR3 contains 15 residues. The CDR3 region has the DNA TGTGCCAGCTTCAGCATTGGAGCTAGCACAGATACGCAGTATTTT. Residues: CASFSIGASTDTQYF.

This clonotype has a count of ten or more. The rearrangement joins TRBV6-5 to TRBJ2-7, with D possibly matching TRBD1 (5 bases). V lost 3 bases to trimming and J lost 6 bases, with 21 bases between them. This CDR3 spans 16 amino acids. Germline-derived CDR1 and CDR2 are MNHEY and SVGAGI. The CDR3 region has the DNA TGTGCCAGCAGTTATTCAAACCGCCGGACATTCGGCGAGCAGTACTTC. The encoded protein is CASSYSNRRTFGEQYF.

This clonotype has ten or more counts. The rearrangement uses TRBV7-3 and TRBJ1-1; D remains unclear. This CDR3 spans 13 amino acids. V lost 1 base and J 3 bases, leaving 6 bases between the germline ends. CDR1 and CDR2 (germline): SGHTA, FQGTGA. The CDR3 spells CASSLNRDTEAFF. The CDR3 bases are TGTGCCAGCAGCTTAAATCGGGACACTGAAGCTTTCTTT.

This clonotype was seen many times. In DNA, the CDR3 is TGTGCCAGCAGTGATGATAGCGGGAGGATCCACTACAATGAGCAGTTCTTC. It specifies CASSDDSGRIHYNEQFF. V usage is TRBV25-1 and J usage is TRBJ2-1, with 10 bases that match TRBD2. Germline-derived CDR1 and CDR2 are MGHDK and SYGVNS. This CDR3 region has 17 residues. Trimming took 3 bases from V and 3 from J; bases not matched to a gene: 8.

This clonotype was detected only a few times. The chain joins TRBV19 to TRBJ2-2, with D hard to call. The germline V and J ends were trimmed by 5 bases and 3 bases, with 13 bases remaining between them. The germline V gene encodes CDR1 LNHDA and CDR2 SQIVND (reference sequence). The CDR3 is 15 residues long. The CDR3 loop reads CASSPGDKHTGELFF. Here the CDR3 DNA reads TGTGCCAGTAGTCCGGGCGACAAACACACCGGGGAGCTGTTTTTT.

This clonotype was found many times. The chain uses TRBV6-1 and TRBJ2-7; D remains ambiguous. Deletions cut 5 bases from V and 5 bases from J, with 16 bases between. CDR3 size: 14 residues. The germline CDR1 and CDR2 sequences are MNHNS and SASEGT. Here the CDR3 DNA reads TGTGCCAGCAGTCCTCGGGCCCCCGAGGACGAGCAGTACTTC. Its translation is CASSPRAPEDEQYF.

This clonotype turned up a few times. This CDR3 is CASSALGAGSGNTIYF. In DNA, the CDR3 is TGTGCCAGCAGCGCGCTTGGGGCAGGGTCTGGAAACACCATATATTTT. The V and J genes are TRBV7-6 and TRBJ1-3; D perhaps matches TRBD1 (5 bases). Per the germline V gene, CDR1 is SGHVS and CDR2 is FNYEAQ. V lost 5 bases, J lost 1 base, and 15 bases lay in between. This CDR3 is 16 amino acids long.

This clonotype was observed many times. This rearrangement joins TRBV12-3 or TRBV12-4 to TRBJ2-1; D remains unclear. Between the trimmed V and J ends, which lost 3 bases and 8 bases, there was a span of 8 bases. This CDR3 is built from 12 residues. CDR3 region: CASSFRLDEQFF. CDR3 nucleotides: TGTGCCAGCAGTTTTCGGCTAGATGAGCAGTTCTTC.

This clonotype has more than one count but fewer than ten. The chain's CDR3 is CASSLSGDGEQFF. CDR3 in DNA: TGTGCCAGTAGTCTCTCGGGGGACGGAGAGCAGTTCTTC. V and J are TRBV19 and TRBJ2-1; the D gene is possibly TRBD2 (6 bases). The CDR3 has 13 residues. V was clipped by 5 bases and J by 10 bases, with 15 bases between them. CDR1 is LNHDA, CDR2 SQIVND, per germline (reference sequence).

This clonotype came up many times. The chain combines TRBV7-2 with TRBJ1-1; 10 bases map to TRBD1. This CDR3 has 19 residues. V was pared by 1 base and J by 5 bases, with 16 bases of the junction left unmatched. Germline V lookup: CDR1 SGHTA, CDR2 FQGNSA. Here the CDR3 reads CASSLVVVTGGGTGTEAFF. The DNA for the CDR3 is TGTGCCAGCAGCTTAGTAGTCGTGACAGGGGGCGGGACGGGTACTGAAGCTTTCTTT.

This clonotype was detected a few times. The chain combines TRBV3-1 with TRBJ2-5, with a tentative D call TRBD2 (7 bases). The CDR3 sequence is 15 residues long. Germline V lookup: CDR1 LGHDT, CDR2 YNNKEL (reference sequence). Trimming cost V 5 bases and J 7 bases, with 20 bases left between them. The CDR3 is CASSTHREGFGTQYF. As DNA, the CDR3 is TGTGCCAGCAGCACCCACAGGGAGGGGTTTGGGACCCAGTACTTC.

This clonotype was found many times. The V and J genes are TRBV28 and TRBJ2-5; TRBD2 might be the D (5 bases). Trimming removed 6 bases at V and 1 base at J, with 9 bases between. This CDR3 has 13 amino acids. Looked up from germline, CDR1 is MDHEN and CDR2 is SYDVKM. CDR3 loop: CASSPGLQETQYF. As DNA, the CDR3 is TGTGCCAGCAGCCCTGGACTCCAAGAGACCCAGTACTTC.

V and J are TRBV28 and TRBJ2-1, with 8 bases aligning to TRBD2. V shed 5 bases, J shed 4 bases, and the junction held 10 bases outside the gene matches. The CDR3 runs to 16 residues. Germline V CDR1 and CDR2: MDHEN, SYDVKM. Here the CDR3 reads CASSQVIAGPYNEQFF. In DNA, the CDR3 is TGTGCCAGCAGTCAGGTTATAGCGGGACCGTACAATGAGCAGTTCTTC.

Ten or more counts support this clonotype. The DNA of the CDR3 is TGCGCCAGCAGCTTGAGGCCTACAGGGGCCATGAACACTGAAGCTTTCTTT. Protein sequence: CASSLRPTGAMNTEAFF. This chain joins TRBV5-1 and TRBJ1-1; TRBD1 matches 7 bases. CDR1 SGHRS and CDR2 YFSETQ come from the germline V gene. V trimming: 1 base; J trimming: 0 bases; junction bases outside the gene matches: 9. This CDR3 is 17 amino acids long.

In its sample, this clonotype was seen many times. The genes are TRBV7-2 and TRBJ1-2; D gene unclear. CDR1 is SGHTA and CDR2 is FQGNSA in the germline V gene. This CDR3 spans 15 amino acids. Trimming removed 4 bases from V and 0 bases from J, with 12 bases in between. The CDR3 is CASSSVSGANYGYTF. In nucleotides, the CDR3 is TGTGCCAGCAGCTCAGTTTCGGGAGCTAACTATGGCTACACCTTC.

This clonotype was picked up a small number of times. This chain links TRBV12-3 or TRBV12-4 with TRBJ2-1; the D call may be TRBD1 or TRBD2 (7 bases each). V lost 3 bases and J lost 12, with 12 bases in between. This CDR3 comprises 12 residues. In DNA form, the CDR3 reads TGTGCCAGCAGTTTCAGGGGGGGTGGGCAGTTCTTC. This gives the protein CASSFRGGGQFF.

This clonotype has a count of ten or more. The CDR3 is CASSDRQASGYTF. The DNA for the CDR3 is TGTGCCAGCAGTGACCGACAGGCTAGTGGCTACACCTTC. This rearrangement joins TRBV25-1 to TRBJ1-2; TRBD1 might be the D (6 bases). This CDR3 is built from 13 residues. The ends were cut back, 3 bases at V and 7 bases at J, with 12 bases in the middle. Germline CDR1 MGHDK, CDR2 SYGVNS.

The chain combines TRBV2 with TRBJ2-3; TRBD2 matches 16 bases. The CDR3 extends over 18 amino acids. CDR1 SNHLY and CDR2 FYNNEI come from the germline V gene. The junction had 3 bases not matched to a gene; V was cut back by 1 base and J by 2 bases. As DNA, the CDR3 is TGTGCCAGCAGTGAAGTGGGACTAGCGGGGGGGCCCACAGATACGCAGTATTTT. It codes for CASSEVGLAGGPTDTQYF.